Shown below are 8 T cell receptor beta chains from a single sample sequenced in a study of T cells in Graves' hyperthyroidism and ophthalmopathy (dated by TCRdb to the late 2010s). Library generation was performed with multiplex PCR. This sample was sequenced with an Illumina HiSeq 2000. Amplification of TCR beta CDR3 regions was carried out from RNA transcripts. For the first round of RT-PCR on the TCR CDR3, the HTBI primer set was used together with the Qiagen OneStep RT-PCR kit. The public reads were reanalyzed by TCRdb: fastp trimming at Q25, MiXCR alignment, in-frame beta chains only. When rows share a CDR3 protein, they turn into one entry using the most common DNA and genes. This sample has around 350,000 distinct CDR3 sequences in its table, and approximately 19% of those were observed once. The ten largest clones capture 3.5% to 4% of the sample. Source material: blood. These receptors came from a young woman with Graves' hyperthyroidism.

This clonotype was recorded many times. The chain links TRBV7-3 to TRBJ1-1; unclear D gene. This CDR3 contains 13 residues. V was pared by 1 base and J by 3 bases, with 6 bases between. The germline gives CDR1 SGHTA, CDR2 FQGTGA. Here the CDR3 DNA reads TGTGCCAGCAGCTTAATTGAGTACACTGAAGCTTTCTTT. It encodes CASSLIEYTEAFF.

This clonotype was seen ten or more times. The V and J genes are TRBV27 and TRBJ2-7; 7 bases align to TRBD2. Germline CDR1 MNHEY, CDR2 SMNVEV (reference sequence). Losses at the gene ends were 5 bases for V and 11 bases for J; bases not matched to a gene: 6. The CDR3 loop spans 11 amino acids. The CDR3, as DNA: TGTGCCAGCAGTGGCGGGGGAGGCAAGTACTTC. This sequence encodes CASSGGGGKYF.

This clonotype was detected ten times or more. This sequence joins TRBV10-3 and TRBJ2-7, with TRBD1 matching 9 bases. Germline V CDR1 and CDR2: ENHRY, SYGVKD. Unmatched junction bases numbered 9, after V lost 9 bases and J lost 3 bases. The CDR3 has 14 amino acids. For the CDR3, the DNA is TGTGCCATTCGCCCGGGACAGGGCAACTACGAGCAGTACTTC. Translated, it gives CAIRPGQGNYEQYF.

This clonotype has a count of ten or more. Written as DNA, the CDR3 is TGCGCCAGCAGCTTCCAGAGTTTGAACACTGAAGCTTTCTTT. The encoded protein is CASSFQSLNTEAFF. The chain is built from TRBV5-1 and TRBJ1-1; D is ambiguous. Germline CDR1 is SGHRS and CDR2 is YFSETQ. The CDR3 length is 14 residues. V was pared by 2 bases and J by 0 bases, with 8 bases between.

This clonotype was counted at least ten times. The chain combines TRBV7-3 with TRBJ1-2; D remains ambiguous. V gave up 3 bases and J gave up 7 bases, with 12 bases separating them. The CDR3 contains 13 residues. Germline-derived CDR1 and CDR2 are SGHTA and FQGTGA. The DNA of the CDR3 is TGTGCCAGCAGCTTGAATCCGAGCAGTGGCTACACCTTC. As protein: CASSLNPSSGYTF.

The chain joins TRBV12-3 or TRBV12-4 to TRBJ1-2; the D gene is possibly TRBD1 (6 bases). The length of the CDR3 is 15 residues. The ends were cut back, 6 bases at V and 1 base at J, with 15 bases in the middle. CDR3 in DNA: TGTGCCAGCAGGTCCGGACAGAAAGTTAACTATGGCTACACCTTC. Translated: CASRSGQKVNYGYTF.

In this sample, this clonotype turned up a few times. This chain connects TRBV4-1 to TRBJ1-5; D is ambiguous. Germline V lookup: CDR1 MGHRA, CDR2 YSYEKL. With 0 bases removed from V and 6 bases from J, the gap between germline ends came to 12 bases. CDR3 length equals 15 residues. DNA of the CDR3: TGCGCCAGCAGCCAAGAGGTAGTGGGAGCTCAGCCCCAGCATTTT. It is translated as CASSQEVVGAQPQHF.

Notes on this clonotype: Here the CDR3 omits its conserved ending phenylalanine or tryptophan, so a read error is the likely source. The chain employs TRBV5-1 and TRBJ1-1, with D possibly TRBD1 on 5 matching bases. Germline V CDR1 and CDR2: SGHRS, YFSETQ. V was cut by 4 bases and J by 3 bases, with 16 bases left in between. The CDR3 covers 15 residues. The CDR3 nucleotides are TGCGCCAGCAGCCCCACTGCAGGGTCGGACACTGAAGCTTTCTAT. As protein: CASSPTAGSDTEAFY.